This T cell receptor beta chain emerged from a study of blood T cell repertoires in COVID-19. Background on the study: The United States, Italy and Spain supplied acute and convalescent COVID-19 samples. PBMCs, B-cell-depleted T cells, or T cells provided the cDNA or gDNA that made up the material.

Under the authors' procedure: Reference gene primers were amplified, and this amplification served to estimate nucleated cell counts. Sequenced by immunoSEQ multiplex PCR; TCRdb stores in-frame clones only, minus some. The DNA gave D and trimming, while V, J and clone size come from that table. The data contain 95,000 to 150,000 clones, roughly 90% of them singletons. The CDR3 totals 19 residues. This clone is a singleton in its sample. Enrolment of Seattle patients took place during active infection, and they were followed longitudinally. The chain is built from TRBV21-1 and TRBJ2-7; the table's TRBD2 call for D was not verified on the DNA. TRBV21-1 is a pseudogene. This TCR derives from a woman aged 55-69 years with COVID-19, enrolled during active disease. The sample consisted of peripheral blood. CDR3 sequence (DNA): TGTGCCAGCAGCAATAGGGTGACTAGCGGGGGGCCTTCAACCTACGAGCAGTACTTC. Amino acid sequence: CASSNRVTSGGPSTYEQYF.